One sample yielded the 23 T cell receptor beta chains listed below, sequenced in a study of T cell repertoires in cytomegalovirus infection. Each CDR3 protein is one row after TCRdb ran MiXCR on the reads. The sample has about 310,000 distinct CDR3 sequences, 20% to 25% seen once. Their cognate antigens are unknown. The sample was cultured PBMCs, taken from culture after CMV antigen stimulation. These receptors all come from a human donor in good health (CMV status not recorded). Some clones in this sample may be carry-over from other donors' samples.

This sequence joins TRBV5-4 and TRBJ2-5; TRBD1 aligns across 9 bases. Unmatched junction bases numbered 2, after V lost 2 bases and J lost 3 bases. Germline V CDR1 and CDR2: SGHNT, YYREEE (reference sequence). The CDR3 contains 14 residues. The CDR3 reads CASSLQGAEETQYF. In nucleotides, the CDR3 is TGTGCCAGCAGCTTACAGGGGGCTGAAGAGACCCAGTACTTC.

The sample holds many counts of this clonotype. The gene calls are TRBV7-8 and TRBJ2-2, with D tentatively TRBD1 (5 bases). Germline V CDR1 and CDR2: SGHVS, FQNEAQ. V was shortened by 3 bases and J by 7 bases, with 12 bases between the two germline ends. The CDR3 is 14 amino acids. CDR3 in DNA: TGTGCCAGCAGCTTTCTGCAGGGTGGCGGGGAGCTGTTTTTT. The encoded protein is CASSFLQGGGELFF.

The chain joins TRBV7-9 to TRBJ2-7; tentatively, D is TRBD1 (5 bases). CDR1 is SEHNR, CDR2 FQNEAQ, per germline (reference sequence). The CDR3 length is 14 residues. Trimming pared 2 bases from V and 2 bases from J, leaving 10 bases between. CDR3 sequence (DNA): TGTGCCAGCAGCTTAACGGAGACAGCCTACGAGCAGTACGTC. This encodes CASSLTETAYEQYV.

The rearrangement links TRBV12-3 or TRBV12-4 to TRBJ1-2; no reliable D call. The CDR3 extends over 13 amino acids. Trimming removed 7 bases at V and 4 bases at J, with 13 bases between. CDR3 nucleotides: TGTGCCAGCACCCCAGGCTTAATCTATGGCTACACCTTC. It yields the protein CASTPGLIYGYTF.

This clonotype was detected a few times. The V call is TRBV28, the J call TRBJ2-3; the D gene is possibly TRBD2 (6 bases). CDR1 and CDR2 from the germline V gene are MDHEN and SYDVKM. The V gene lost 5 bases and the J gene lost 4 bases, with 10 bases spanning the gap. This CDR3 region has 13 residues. CDR3 protein: CASSLGGADTQYF. The CDR3 DNA is TGTGCCAGCAGTCTCGGCGGGGCAGATACGCAGTATTTT.

This clonotype appeared a few times. The chain links TRBV4-1 to TRBJ2-6, with D perhaps TRBD2 (6 bases). Per germline, CDR1 MGHRA and CDR2 YSYEKL. This CDR3 region has 15 residues. Trimming removed 8 bases from V and 0 bases from J, with 11 bases in between. The CDR3 is CASLGTPSGANVLTF. The CDR3 DNA is TGCGCCAGCCTCGGGACTCCCTCTGGGGCCAACGTCCTGACTTTC.

This clonotype showed up just a few times. The chain links TRBV14 to TRBJ2-1; D uncertain. V was trimmed by 3 bases and J by 7 bases, leaving 4 bases between them. CDR1 and CDR2 (germline): SGHDN, FVKESK. The CDR3 is made up of 11 amino acids. CDR3 nucleotides: TGTGCCAGCAGCCAGTGGAATGAGCAGTTCTTC. Translating it yields CASSQWNEQFF.

This clonotype was detected only a few times. The chain uses TRBV7-9 and TRBJ2-1; D gene unclear. CDR1 is SEHNR and CDR2 is FQNEAQ in the germline V gene (reference sequence). V was trimmed by 1 base and J by 7 bases, leaving 11 bases between them. The CDR3 runs 14 residues. Here the CDR3 DNA reads TGTGCCAGCAGCTTAGACTATCGGTTAAATGAGCAGTTCTTC. It yields the protein CASSLDYRLNEQFF.

This clonotype was detected once. The chain carries TRBV12-3 or TRBV12-4 and TRBJ2-4; 8 nucleotides match TRBD1. The CDR3 has 14 residues. V dropped 6 bases and J dropped 6; count of bases not matched to a gene: 7. The CDR3 here is CASRSRGRVNIQYF. CDR3 bases: TGTGCCAGCAGAAGCAGGGGGCGCGTAAACATTCAGTACTTC.

The J gene is TRBJ1-2, the V gene TRBV12-3 or TRBV12-4; D is possibly TRBD1 (6 bases). CDR3 length equals 13 residues. V was shortened by 6 bases and J by 7 bases, with 15 bases between the two germline ends. CDR3 sequence: CASSPQGQGGYTF. The CDR3 DNA follows: TGTGCCAGCAGCCCACAGGGCCAGGGTGGCTACACCTTC.

This clonotype was detected ten times or more. The genes are TRBV12-3 or TRBV12-4 and TRBJ2-2; tentative D call: TRBD2 (5 bases). This CDR3 comprises 15 residues. V lost 3 bases to trimming and J lost 2 bases, with 10 bases between them. CDR3 in amino acids: CASSLSGRNTGELFF. CDR3 sequence (DNA): TGTGCCAGCAGTTTGAGCGGTCGAAACACCGGGGAGCTGTTTTTT.

This chain links TRBV15 with TRBJ2-6; possibly TRBD2 for D (5 bases). From germline, CDR1 is LNHNV and CDR2 YYDKDF (reference sequence). V was trimmed by 6 bases and J by 0 bases, leaving 12 bases between them. The CDR3 totals 16 residues. CDR3 nucleotide sequence: TGTGCCACCAGTGGGAGACGAGGCTCTGGGGCCAACGTCCTGACTTTC. Protein product: CATSGRRGSGANVLTF.

This clonotype was detected many times. The J gene is TRBJ2-5, the V gene TRBV7-8, with a tentative D call TRBD1 (6 bases). V lost 5 bases and J 4 bases, leaving 14 bases between the germline ends. The CDR3 has 14 residues. CDR1 is SGHVS, CDR2 FQNEAQ, per germline. The CDR3 bases are TGTGCCAGCAGCCGACGACAGGCGCGAGAGACCCAGTACTTC. This codes for CASSRRQARETQYF.

This clonotype was seen more than once but under ten times. The chain recombines TRBV4-3 with TRBJ2-7; TRBD1 might be the D (6 bases). CDR3 length: 13 residues. The V and J ends lost 3 bases and 6 bases respectively, with 12 bases between them. The germline gives CDR1 LGHNA, CDR2 YSLEER. The DNA of the CDR3 is TGCGCCAGCAGCCACGGACAGAAGCTCGAGCAGTACTTC. Translation gives CASSHGQKLEQYF.

This clonotype was seen only a few times. The chain has TRBV6-8 and TRBJ1-1; D may be TRBD1 (5 bases). This CDR3 comprises 14 residues. Germline CDR1 MNHGY, CDR2 SAAAGT. V lost 2 bases and J 5 bases, leaving 12 bases between the germline ends. CDR3 protein: CASSYKRGFTEAFF. As DNA, the CDR3 is TGTGCCAGCAGTTACAAAAGGGGCTTTACTGAAGCTTTCTTT.

Ten or more counts support this clonotype. The chain joins TRBV7-6 to TRBJ2-7; possibly TRBD1 for D (5 bases). The germline V and J ends were trimmed by 0 bases and 3 bases, with 6 bases remaining between them. Germline-derived CDR1 and CDR2 are SGHVS and FNYEAQ. The CDR3 sequence is 13 residues long. Here the CDR3 DNA reads TGTGCCAGCAGCTTAGCCCAGGGCTACGAGCAGTACTTC. This sequence encodes CASSLAQGYEQYF.

Only a few counts were recorded for this clonotype. The chain couples TRBV6-2 or TRBV6-3 to TRBJ1-2; a possible D gene is TRBD1 (6 bases). The CDR3 runs 17 residues. Looked up from germline, CDR1 is MNHEY and CDR2 is SVGEGT. The ends were cut back, 0 bases at V and 2 bases at J, with 16 bases in the middle. The CDR3 sequence: CASSYSMFGQGNYGYTF. CDR3 DNA sequence: TGTGCCAGCAGTTACTCGATGTTCGGGCAGGGGAACTATGGCTACACCTTC.

This clonotype has a count of ten or more. The chain carries TRBV7-2 and TRBJ1-4; TRBD1 agrees at 7 bases. This CDR3 comprises 15 residues. Germline lookup yields CDR1 SGHTA and CDR2 FQGNSA. The J segment lost 7 bases and the V segment lost 3 bases, leaving 8 bases of the junction unmatched. CDR3 sequence: CASSFGRDRAEKLFF. Written as DNA, the CDR3 is TGTGCCAGCAGCTTCGGGAGAGACAGGGCTGAAAAACTGTTTTTT.

In regard to this clonotype: The junction shows a germline mismatch at one end, possibly a read error. The chain carries TRBV12-3 or TRBV12-4 and TRBJ2-1; 10 bases match TRBD1. There are 12 residues in the CDR3. In DNA form, the CDR3 reads TGTGCCAGCAGTTTCCAAGACAGGGGGCTGAACTTC. Its translation is CASSFQDRGLNF.

The J gene is TRBJ2-7, the V gene TRBV7-4, with D perhaps being TRBD1 or TRBD2 (5 bases each). CDR3 size: 16 residues. V shed 4 bases and J shed 1 base, with 17 bases lying between them. From germline, CDR1 is SGHVT and CDR2 SQSDAQ. The CDR3 loop is CASSSRDGTGSYEQYF. As DNA, the CDR3 is TGTGCCAGCAGCTCGAGGGACGGGACGGGTTCCTACGAGCAGTACTTC.

The gene calls are TRBV6-2 or TRBV6-3 and TRBJ2-1; D not resolved. The CDR3 has 12 amino acids. Germline V lookup: CDR1 MNHEY, CDR2 SVGEGT. Trimming left V 2 bases short and J 4 bases short, with 3 bases between. CDR3 sequence (DNA): TGTGCCAGCAGTTACCAATACAATGAGCAGTTCTTC. Translating it yields CASSYQYNEQFF.

This clonotype was found a few times. V is TRBV12-3 or TRBV12-4 and J is TRBJ1-5; D is perhaps TRBD1 (5 bases). The CDR3 is 18 residues long. Trimming took off 5 bases at V and 7 bases at J, with 27 bases between the two ends. CDR3 in DNA: TGTGCCAGCAGTGTCCTAGGGCCGGGACCCCCGATTTACCAGCCCCAGCATTTT. Amino acids: CASSVLGPGPPIYQPQHF.

The table lists this clonotype with a few counts. The chain uses TRBV7-3 and TRBJ2-3; D may be TRBD1 or TRBD2 (6 bases each). CDR1 is SGHTA, CDR2 FQGTGA, per germline. This CDR3 contains 14 residues. Trimming cost V 5 bases and J 6 bases, with 15 bases left between them. CDR3 region: CASSKQGGGDTQYF. DNA of the CDR3: TGTGCCAGCAGCAAACAGGGAGGAGGCGATACGCAGTATTTT.